Listed below are T cell receptor beta chains from one sample, sequenced in a study of regulatory T cells in long-lasting Graves disease. TCRdb fed the multiplex PCR reads into MiXCR, producing one record per CDR3 protein. The sample lists roughly 610,000 distinct CDR3 sequences; about 16% were seen once. These data were also filed under a second study, of T cells in Graves' hyperthyroidism and ophthalmopathy.

This sample comprised peripheral blood mononuclear cells (PBMCs), obtained at new diagnosis, from a patient treated with antithyroid drugs. Receptor source: a man in his late teens or twenties with Graves disease. Both conserved end residues are part of each CDR3. The order of the fields is J gene, V gene, clone size, D gene, CDR3 DNA, CDR3 protein. A D gene is named only where the DNA matches it firmly. Expanded clones get a size class; other rows say once, few or many, or leave the size out.

TRBJ1-4	TRBV24-1	.	.	TGTGCCACCAGTGCCGGGACCGGGGCAACTAATGAAAAACTGTTTTTT	CATSAGTGATNEKLFF
TRBJ2-7	TRBV2	few	TRBD2	TGTGCCAGCTCGGCGGGAGGGTCCGAGCAGTACTTC	CASSAGGSEQYF
TRBJ2-7	TRBV27	many	.	TGTGCCAGCAGTTTTTTTCAGGGGACTCCTGCGAGCTCCTACGAGCAGTACTTC	CASSFFQGTPASSYEQYF
TRBJ2-5	TRBV20-1	few	TRBD1	TGCAGTGCAAGAAGGGGGCGGTCTGGTGAGACCCAGTACTTC	CSARRGRSGETQYF
TRBJ1-5	TRBV28	.	.	TGTGCCAGCGCTGGGGATCAGCCCCAGCATTTT	CASAGDQPQHF
TRBJ2-3	TRBV5-1	many	TRBD2	TGCGCCAGCAGCTTGAGACTAGCGGGAGAAGATACGCAGTATTTT	CASSLRLAGEDTQYF
TRBJ2-7	TRBV12-5	many	.	TGTGCTAGTGGTTTCGGGGGCGAGCAGTACTTC	CASGFGGEQYF
TRBJ1-4	TRBV5-1	many	.	TGCGCCAGCAGCTTGGATCTCGCTGAAAAACTGTTTTTT	CASSLDLAEKLFF
TRBJ1-5	TRBV20-1	many	.	TGCAGTGCTAGACCCAGTCCCAATCAGCCCCAGCATTTT	CSARPSPNQPQHF
TRBJ2-7	TRBV24-1	many	TRBD1	TGTGCCACCAGTGTAAAGGGGGCAATGGACGAGCAGTACTTC	CATSVKGAMDEQYF
TRBJ2-1	TRBV12-3/TRBV12-4	many	.	TGTGCCAGCAGACCCCCGACTGGCAATGAGCAGTTCTTT	CASRPPTGNEQFF
TRBJ2-1	TRBV7-2	few	TRBD2	TGTGCCAGCAGCAACCGACTAGCGGGAGGGGGTCACAATGAGCAGTTCTTC	CASSNRLAGGGHNEQFF